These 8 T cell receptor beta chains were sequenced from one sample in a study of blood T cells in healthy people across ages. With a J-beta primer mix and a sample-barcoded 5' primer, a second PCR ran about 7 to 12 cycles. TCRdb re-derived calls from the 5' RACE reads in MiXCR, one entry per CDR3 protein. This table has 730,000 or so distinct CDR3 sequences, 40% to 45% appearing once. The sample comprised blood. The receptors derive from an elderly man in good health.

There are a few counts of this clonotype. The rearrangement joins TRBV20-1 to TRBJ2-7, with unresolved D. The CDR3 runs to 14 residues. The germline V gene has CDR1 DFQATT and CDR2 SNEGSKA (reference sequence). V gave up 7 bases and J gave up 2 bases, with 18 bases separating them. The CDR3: CSVLGRQIPYEQYF. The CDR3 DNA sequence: TGCAGTGTGCTGGGTCGGCAGATCCCCTACGAGCAGTACTTC.

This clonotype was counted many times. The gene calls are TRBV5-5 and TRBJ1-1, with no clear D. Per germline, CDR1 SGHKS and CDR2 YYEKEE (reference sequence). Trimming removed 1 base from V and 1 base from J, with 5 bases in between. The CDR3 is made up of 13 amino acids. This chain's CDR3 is CASSLLGNTEAFF. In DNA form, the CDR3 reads TGTGCCAGCAGCTTGTTGGGGAACACTGAAGCTTTCTTT.

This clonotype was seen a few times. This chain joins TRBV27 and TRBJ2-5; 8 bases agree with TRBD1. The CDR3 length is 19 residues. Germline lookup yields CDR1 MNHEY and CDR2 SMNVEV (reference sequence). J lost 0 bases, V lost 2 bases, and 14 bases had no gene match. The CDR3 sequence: CASSLRGQALSSDQETQYF. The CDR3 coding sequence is TGTGCCAGCAGTTTACGGGGACAGGCCCTTTCTAGCGACCAAGAGACCCAGTACTTC.

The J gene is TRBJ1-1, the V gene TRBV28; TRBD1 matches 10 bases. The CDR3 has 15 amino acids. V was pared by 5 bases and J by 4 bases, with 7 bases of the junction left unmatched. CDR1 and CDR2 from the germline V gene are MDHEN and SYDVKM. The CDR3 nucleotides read TGTGCCAGCAGTAGACAGGGGGCGACGGGCACTGAAGCTTTCTTT. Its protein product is CASSRQGATGTEAFF.

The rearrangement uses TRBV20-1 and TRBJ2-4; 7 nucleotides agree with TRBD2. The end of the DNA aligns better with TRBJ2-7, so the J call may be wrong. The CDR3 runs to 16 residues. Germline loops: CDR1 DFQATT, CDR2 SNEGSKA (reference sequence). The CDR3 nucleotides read TGCAGTGCTAGCGATCCTCTGACGGGGGGTTCCTACGAGCAGTACTTC. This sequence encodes CSASDPLTGGSYEQYF.

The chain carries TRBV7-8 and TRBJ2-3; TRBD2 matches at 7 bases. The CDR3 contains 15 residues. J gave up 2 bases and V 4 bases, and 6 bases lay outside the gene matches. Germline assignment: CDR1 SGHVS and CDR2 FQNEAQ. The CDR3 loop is CASSSPSGFTDTQYF. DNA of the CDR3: TGTGCCAGCAGCTCCCCTAGCGGTTTCACAGATACGCAGTATTTT. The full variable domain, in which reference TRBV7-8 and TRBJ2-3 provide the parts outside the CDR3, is GAGVSQSPRYKVAKRGQDVALRCDPISGHVSLFWYQQALGQGPEFLTYFQNEAQLDKSGLPSDRFFAERPEGSVSTLKIQRTQQEDSAVYLCASSSPSGFTDTQYFGPGTRLTVL.

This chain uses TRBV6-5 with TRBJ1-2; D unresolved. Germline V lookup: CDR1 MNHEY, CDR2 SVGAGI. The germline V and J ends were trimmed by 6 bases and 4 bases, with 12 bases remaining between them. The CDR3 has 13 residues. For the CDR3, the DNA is TGTGCCAGCAGCCCAGACACGGTCTATGGCTACACCTTC. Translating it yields CASSPDTVYGYTF.

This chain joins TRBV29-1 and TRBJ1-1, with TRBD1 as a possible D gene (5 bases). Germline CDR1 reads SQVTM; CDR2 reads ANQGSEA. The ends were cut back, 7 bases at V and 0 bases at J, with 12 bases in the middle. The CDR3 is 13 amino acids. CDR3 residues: CSARQSVNTEAFF. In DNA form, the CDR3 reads TGCAGCGCTAGACAGAGCGTGAACACTGAAGCTTTCTTT.